Reported below is one T cell receptor (beta chain). TCRdb keeps only in-frame clones here, not all; method: immunoSEQ multiplex PCR. The table records 80,000 to 95,000 clones, 92% of them present only once. This CDR3 is built from 13 residues. V was cut by 6 bases and J by 3 bases, with 11 bases left in between. Germline CDR1 reads MNHNS; CDR2 reads SASEGT. This entry comes from a study of OX40 agonist ivuxolimab in advanced cancers. Study information: Ivuxolimab, an agonistic anti-OX40 (CD134) antibody, was given to patients. From about 23 to 85 years was the age range, with a mean of about 54 years, and nearly 85% were male.

The chain couples TRBV6-1 to TRBJ1-1; D remains unclear. The receptor's source is an adult with an advanced solid tumor such as melanoma, head and neck, liver or kidney cancer. The sample consisted of CD4+ or CD8+ T cells sorted from blood, taken in a trial of the OX40 agonist ivuxolimab. The CDR3 nucleotides read TGTGCCAGCAGGAGCGGAGGACACACTGAAGCTTTCTTT. This gives the protein CASRSGGHTEAFF.